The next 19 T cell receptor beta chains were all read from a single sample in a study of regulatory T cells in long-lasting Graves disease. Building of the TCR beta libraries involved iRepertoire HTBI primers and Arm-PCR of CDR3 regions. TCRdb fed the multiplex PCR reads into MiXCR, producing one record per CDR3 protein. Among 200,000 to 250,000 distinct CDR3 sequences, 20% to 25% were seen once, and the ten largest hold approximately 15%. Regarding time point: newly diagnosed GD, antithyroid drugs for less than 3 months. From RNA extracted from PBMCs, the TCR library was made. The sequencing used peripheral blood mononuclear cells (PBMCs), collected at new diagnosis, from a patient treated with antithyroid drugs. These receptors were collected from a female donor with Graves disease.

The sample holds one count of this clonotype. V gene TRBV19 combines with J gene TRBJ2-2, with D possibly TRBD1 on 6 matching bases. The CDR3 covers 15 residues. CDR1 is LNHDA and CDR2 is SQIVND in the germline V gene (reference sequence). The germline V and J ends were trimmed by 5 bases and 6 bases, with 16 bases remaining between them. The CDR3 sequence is CASSFNRVGAGELFF. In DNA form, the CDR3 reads TGTGCCAGTAGTTTTAACAGGGTAGGGGCCGGGGAGCTGTTTTTT.

The CDR3 DNA is TGTGCCATCAGTGAAGGTGTCGGAACACATAGCAATCAGCCCCAGCATTTT. It encodes CAISEGVGTHSNQPQHF. V is TRBV10-3 and J is TRBJ1-5; D is undetermined. Trimming took off 3 bases at V and 0 bases at J, with 15 bases between the two ends. The germline CDR1 and CDR2 sequences are ENHRY and SYGVKD. CDR3 length equals 17 residues.

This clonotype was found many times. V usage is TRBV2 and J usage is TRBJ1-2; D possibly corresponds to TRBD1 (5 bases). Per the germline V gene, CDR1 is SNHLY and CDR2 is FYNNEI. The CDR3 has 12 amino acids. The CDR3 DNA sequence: TGTGCTGACGGGGGGGGAGGCTATGGCTACACCTTC. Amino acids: CADGGGGYGYTF.

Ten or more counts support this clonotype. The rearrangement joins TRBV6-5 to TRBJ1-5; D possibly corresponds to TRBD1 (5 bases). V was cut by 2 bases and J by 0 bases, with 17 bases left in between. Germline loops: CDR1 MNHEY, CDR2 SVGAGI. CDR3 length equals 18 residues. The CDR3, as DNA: TGTGCCAGCAGTTACGATCCCAGGGCACCCTATAGCAATCAGCCCCAGCATTTT. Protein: CASSYDPRAPYSNQPQHF.

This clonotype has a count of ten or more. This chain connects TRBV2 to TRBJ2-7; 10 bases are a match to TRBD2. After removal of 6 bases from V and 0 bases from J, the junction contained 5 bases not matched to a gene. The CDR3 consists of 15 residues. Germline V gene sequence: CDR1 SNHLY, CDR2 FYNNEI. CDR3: CASRGGLASSYEQYF. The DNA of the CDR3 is TGTGCCAGCAGGGGGGGACTAGCGAGCTCCTACGAGCAGTACTTC.

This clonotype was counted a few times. This CDR3 reads CASSPGQGATDTQYF. In DNA, the CDR3 is TGTGCCAGCAGCCCCGGACAGGGGGCTACAGATACGCAGTATTTT. The chain joins TRBV6-2 or TRBV6-3 to TRBJ2-3, with 11 nucleotides matching TRBD1. The germline V gene encodes CDR1 MNHEY and CDR2 SVGEGT. V shed 6 bases and J 3 bases; nucleotides not matched to a gene: 5. This CDR3 is 15 amino acids long.

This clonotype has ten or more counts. The CDR3 reads CASSTGTGGAETQYF. The DNA of the CDR3 is TGCGCCAGCAGCACCGGGACAGGGGGCGCAGAGACCCAGTACTTC. The chain uses TRBV5-1 and TRBJ2-5, with 12 nucleotides matching TRBD1. This CDR3 comprises 15 residues. Unmatched junction bases numbered 5, after V lost 4 bases and J lost 4 bases. Germline V gene data show CDR1 as SGHRS and CDR2 as YFSETQ. The full variable domain, rest sourced from reference TRBV5-1 and TRBJ2-5, is KAGVTQTPRYLIKTRGQQVTLSCSPISGHRSVSWYQQTPGQGLQFLFEYFSETQRNKGNFPGRFSGRQFSNSRSEMNVSTLELGDSALYLCASSTGTGGAETQYFGPGTRLLVL.

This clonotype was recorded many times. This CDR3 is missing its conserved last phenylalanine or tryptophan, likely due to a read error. CDR3 in DNA: TGTGCCAGCAGTTATCACCCCTCGGCTAGTTACAATGAGCAGTTCCTC. Amino acids: CASSYHPSASYNEQFL. The chain uses TRBV6-5 and TRBJ2-1; no firm D call. V lost 3 bases, J lost 4 bases, and 16 bases lay in between. The CDR3 consists of 16 residues. The germline V gene encodes CDR1 MNHEY and CDR2 SVGAGI.

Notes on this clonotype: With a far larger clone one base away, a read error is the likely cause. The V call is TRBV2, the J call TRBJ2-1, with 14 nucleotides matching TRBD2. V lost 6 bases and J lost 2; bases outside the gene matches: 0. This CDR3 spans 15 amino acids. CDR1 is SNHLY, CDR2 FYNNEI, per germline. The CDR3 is CASRTSGGAYNEQFF. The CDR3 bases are TGTGCCAGCAGGACTAGCGGGGGGGCCTACAATGAGCAGTTCTTC.

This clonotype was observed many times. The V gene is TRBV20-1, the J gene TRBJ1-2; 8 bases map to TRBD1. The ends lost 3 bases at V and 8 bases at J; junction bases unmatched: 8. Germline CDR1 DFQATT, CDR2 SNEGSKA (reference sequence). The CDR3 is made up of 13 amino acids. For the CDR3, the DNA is TGCAGTGCTAGCCTCCAGGGGGCGCGCGGCTACACCTTC. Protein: CSASLQGARGYTF.

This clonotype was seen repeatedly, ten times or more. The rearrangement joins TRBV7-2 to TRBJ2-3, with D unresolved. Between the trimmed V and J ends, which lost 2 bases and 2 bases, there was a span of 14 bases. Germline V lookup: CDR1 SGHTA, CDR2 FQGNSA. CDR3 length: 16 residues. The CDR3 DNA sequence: TGTGCCAGCAGCTTAAGAGTTTCTTCAAACACAGATACGCAGTATTTT. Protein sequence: CASSLRVSSNTDTQYF. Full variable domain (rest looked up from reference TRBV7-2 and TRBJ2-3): GAGVSQSPSNKVTEKGKDVELRCDPISGHTALYWYRQSLGQGLEFLIYFQGNSAPDKSGLPSDRFSAERTGGSVSTLTIQRTQQEDSAVYLCASSLRVSSNTDTQYFGPGTRLTVL.

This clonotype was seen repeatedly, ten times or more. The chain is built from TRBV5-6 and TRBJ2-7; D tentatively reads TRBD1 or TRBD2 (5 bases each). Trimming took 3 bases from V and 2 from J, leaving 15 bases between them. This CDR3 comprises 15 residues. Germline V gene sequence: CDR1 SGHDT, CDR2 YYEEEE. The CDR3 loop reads CASSYTLGAAYEQYF. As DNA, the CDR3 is TGTGCCAGCAGCTACACCCTCGGGGCCGCCTACGAGCAGTACTTC.

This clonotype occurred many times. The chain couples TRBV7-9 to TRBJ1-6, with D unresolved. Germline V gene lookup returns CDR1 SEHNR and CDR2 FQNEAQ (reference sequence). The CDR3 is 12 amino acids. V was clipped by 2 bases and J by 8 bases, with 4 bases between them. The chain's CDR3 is CASSLSYSPLHF. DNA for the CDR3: TGTGCCAGCAGCTTATCTTATTCACCCCTCCACTTT.

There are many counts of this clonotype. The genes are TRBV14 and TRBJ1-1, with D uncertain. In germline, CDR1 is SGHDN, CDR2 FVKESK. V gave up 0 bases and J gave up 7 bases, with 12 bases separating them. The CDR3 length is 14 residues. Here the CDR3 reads CASSQDVGALEAFF. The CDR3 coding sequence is TGTGCCAGCAGCCAAGATGTGGGAGCACTTGAAGCTTTCTTT. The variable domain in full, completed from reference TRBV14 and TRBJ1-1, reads EAGVTQFPSHSVIEKGQTVTLRCDPISGHDNLYWYRRVMGKEIKFLLHFVKESKQDESGMPNNRFLAERTGGTYSTLKVQPAELEDSGVYFCASSQDVGALEAFFGQGTRLTVV.

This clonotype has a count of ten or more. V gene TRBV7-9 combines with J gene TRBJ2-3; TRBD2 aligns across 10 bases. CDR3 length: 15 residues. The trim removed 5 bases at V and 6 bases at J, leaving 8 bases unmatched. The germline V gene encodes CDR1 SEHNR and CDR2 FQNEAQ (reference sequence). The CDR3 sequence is CASSPLAGARDTQYF. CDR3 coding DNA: TGTGCCAGCAGCCCCCTAGCGGGAGCCCGGGATACGCAGTATTTT. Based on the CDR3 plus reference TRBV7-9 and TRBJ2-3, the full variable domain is DTGVSQNPRHKITKRGQNVTFRCDPISEHNRLYWYRQTLGQGPEFLTYFQNEAQLEKSRLLSDRFSAERPKGSFSTLEIQRTEQGDSAMYLCASSPLAGARDTQYFGPGTRLTVL.

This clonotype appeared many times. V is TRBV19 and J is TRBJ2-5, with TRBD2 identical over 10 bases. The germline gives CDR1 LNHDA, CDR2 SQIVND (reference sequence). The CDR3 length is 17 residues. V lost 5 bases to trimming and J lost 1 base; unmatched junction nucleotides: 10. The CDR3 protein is CASSPRSLAGVQETQYF. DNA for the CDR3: TGTGCCAGTAGTCCCCGAAGTCTAGCGGGGGTCCAAGAGACCCAGTACTTC. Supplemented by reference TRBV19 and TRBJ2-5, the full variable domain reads DGGITQSPKYLFRKEGQNVTLSCEQNLNHDAMYWYRQDPGQGLRLIYYSQIVNDFQKGDIAEGYSVSREKKESFPLTVTSAQKNPTAFYLCASSPRSLAGVQETQYFGPGTRLLVL.

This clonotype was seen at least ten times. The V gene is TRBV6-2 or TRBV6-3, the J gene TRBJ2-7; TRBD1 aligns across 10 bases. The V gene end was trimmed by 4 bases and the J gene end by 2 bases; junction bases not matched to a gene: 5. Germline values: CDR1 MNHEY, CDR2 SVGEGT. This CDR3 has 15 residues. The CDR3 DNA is TGTGCCAGCAGTTCCGGACAGGGGGGACCCTACGAGCAGTACTTC. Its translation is CASSSGQGGPYEQYF.

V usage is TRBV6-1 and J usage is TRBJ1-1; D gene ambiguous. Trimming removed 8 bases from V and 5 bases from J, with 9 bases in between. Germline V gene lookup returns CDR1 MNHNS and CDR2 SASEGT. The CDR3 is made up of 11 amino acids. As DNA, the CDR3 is TGTGCCAGCGGGTCTAGGACTGAAGCTTTCTTT. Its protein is CASGSRTEAFF.

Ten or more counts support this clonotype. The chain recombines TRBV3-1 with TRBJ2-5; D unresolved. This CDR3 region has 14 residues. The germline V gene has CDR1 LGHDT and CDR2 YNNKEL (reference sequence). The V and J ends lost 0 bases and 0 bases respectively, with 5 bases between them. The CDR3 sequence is CASSQDTYQETQYF. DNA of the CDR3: TGTGCCAGCAGCCAAGATACGTACCAAGAGACCCAGTACTTC.